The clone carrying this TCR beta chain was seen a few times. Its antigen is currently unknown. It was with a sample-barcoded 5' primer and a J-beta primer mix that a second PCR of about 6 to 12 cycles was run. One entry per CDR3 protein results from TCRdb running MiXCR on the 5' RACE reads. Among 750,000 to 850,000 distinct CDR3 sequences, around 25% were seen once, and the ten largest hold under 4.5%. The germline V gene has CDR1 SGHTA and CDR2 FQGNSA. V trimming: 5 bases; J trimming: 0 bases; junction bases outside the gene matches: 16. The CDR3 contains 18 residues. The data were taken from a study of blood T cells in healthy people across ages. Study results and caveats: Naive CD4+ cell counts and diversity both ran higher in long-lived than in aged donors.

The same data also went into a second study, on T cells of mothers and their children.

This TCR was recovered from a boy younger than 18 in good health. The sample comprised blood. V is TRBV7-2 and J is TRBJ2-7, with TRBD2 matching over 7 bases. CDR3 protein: CASSPGRDYITLSYEQYF. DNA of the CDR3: TGTGCCAGCAGCCCTGGCAGGGACTACATCACACTCTCCTACGAGCAGTACTTC.